The rows below give T cell receptor beta chains drawn from one sample of a study of blood T cells in healthy people across ages. TCRdb re-analysed the 5' RACE reads in MiXCR, keeping a single row per CDR3 protein. The sample has about 720,000 distinct CDR3 sequences, over 20% seen once. The sequenced sample was blood. The receptors originated from a man aged 65-85 years in good health. Both conserved end residues are part of each CDR3. The D gene is left open where the match is weak. A row's size may be missing; if present it is once, few, many or a size class.

v_gene	abundance	d_gene	j_gene	CDR3aa	CDR3nt
TRBV5-1	few	TRBD1	TRBJ2-5	CASSSQGVYETQYF	TGCGCCAGCAGCTCACAGGGGGTGTACGAGACCCAGTACTTC
TRBV4-2	many	TRBD2	TRBJ2-1	CASSPIPPSGGANEQFF	TGTGCCAGCAGCCCGATACCTCCTAGCGGGGGGGCGAATGAGCAGTTCTTC
TRBV12-3/TRBV12-4	.	TRBD1	TRBJ2-1	CASNIYRDRGRNEQFF	TGTGCCAGCAATATCTACCGGGACAGGGGGCGGAATGAGCAGTTCTTC
TRBV6-5	.	.	TRBJ2-3	CASKIRGFTDTQYF	TGTGCCAGCAAGATTCGGGGGTTCACAGATACGCAGTATTTT
TRBV10-3	.	.	TRBJ1-5	CAISGSNSNQPQHF	TGTGCCATCAGTGGCAGCAATAGCAATCAGCCCCAGCATTTT
TRBV6-4	few	.	TRBJ2-2	CASSDSINLSGKNTGELFF	TGTGCCAGCAGTGACTCGATCAATCTGAGCGGAAAAAACACCGGGGAGCTGTTTTTT
TRBV20-1	few	.	TRBJ1-1	CSARVGGVTEAFF	TGCAGTGCTAGGGTTGGGGGGGTGACTGAAGCTTTCTTT
TRBV28	few	TRBD1	TRBJ2-5	CASSSHRGLGETQYF	TGTGCCAGCAGTTCCCACAGGGGTCTGGGAGAGACCCAGTACTTC
TRBV12-3/TRBV12-4	few	.	TRBJ2-2	CASSLQDVTTGELFF	TGTGCCAGCAGTCTACAGGATGTCACGACCGGGGAGCTGTTTTTT
TRBV20-1	.	TRBD1	TRBJ2-3	CSAWDRPGNTQYF	TGCAGTGCTTGGGACAGGCCCGGGAATACGCAGTATTTT